One sample yielded the 10 T cell receptor beta chains listed below, sequenced in a study of early T cells in non-severe SARS-CoV-2 infection. Using its own MiXCR run on the 5' RACE reads, TCRdb lists one record per CDR3 protein. The data hold about 97,000 distinct CDR3 sequences, with approximately 10% observed a single time. The sample here was whole blood, taken at baseline. These receptors came from an adult who was a healthcare worker with PCR-confirmed SARS-CoV-2 infection or an uninfected control (not recorded which).

The V call is TRBV7-2, the J call TRBJ2-7; D tentatively fits TRBD1 or TRBD2 (5 bases each). Germline assignment: CDR1 SGHTA and CDR2 FQGNSA. Trimming took 3 bases from V and 6 from J, leaving 9 bases between them. The CDR3 runs to 12 residues. CDR3 sequence reads: CASSLGEREQYF. The DNA of the CDR3 is TGTGCCAGCAGCTTGGGGGAACGCGAGCAGTACTTC. The full variable domain, rest sourced from reference TRBV7-2 and TRBJ2-7, is GAGVSQSPSNKVTEKGKDVELRCDPISGHTALYWYRQSLGQGLEFLIYFQGNSAPDKSGLPSDRFSAERTGGSVSTLTIQRTQQEDSAVYLCASSLGEREQYFGPGTRLTVT.

The J gene is TRBJ1-2, the V gene TRBV12-3 or TRBV12-4; D is possibly TRBD1 (6 bases). The V end lost 1 base, the J end lost 7 bases, and 19 bases lay between the germline ends. This CDR3 contains 16 residues. The CDR3 DNA reads as TGTGCCAGCAGTTTAGGGAGGATGGAAACAGGGAGTGGCTACACCTTC. Amino acids: CASSLGRMETGSGYTF.

This clonotype was seen many times. The chain recombines TRBV10-3 with TRBJ2-1; D assignment may be TRBD1 or TRBD2 (5 bases each). CDR1 and CDR2 (germline): ENHRY, SYGVKD. This CDR3 spans 17 amino acids. The germline V and J ends were trimmed by 4 bases and 2 bases, with 18 bases remaining between them. The DNA of the CDR3 is TGTGCCATCAGTGGGGACCCCCAAGTCACGGCCTACAATGAGCAGTTCTTC. Its translation is CAISGDPQVTAYNEQFF.

This clonotype was observed a handful of times. This chain connects TRBV29-1 to TRBJ1-1; D gene unclear. The CDR3 covers 13 residues. Germline CDR1 reads SQVTM; CDR2 reads ANQGSEA. Deletions cut 4 bases from V and 1 base from J, with 10 bases between. The CDR3 DNA is TGCAGCGTTGGATCCTTCGGGAACACTGAAGCTTTCTTT. Translated: CSVGSFGNTEAFF.

Here the CDR3 reads CASSYGTVDTQYF. The CDR3 DNA reads TGCGCCAGCAGCTATGGGACCGTCGATACGCAGTATTTT. The gene calls are TRBV5-1 and TRBJ2-3; perhaps D is TRBD1 or TRBD2 (5 bases each). The ends were cut back, 3 bases at V and 6 bases at J, with 11 bases in the middle. The CDR3 is 13 amino acids. Germline lookup yields CDR1 SGHRS and CDR2 YFSETQ.

This clonotype has a handful of counts. The genes are TRBV11-2 and TRBJ2-2; D unclear. Looked up from germline, CDR1 is SGHAT and CDR2 is FQNNGV. Trimming removed 5 bases from V and 5 bases from J, with 9 bases in between. The CDR3 extends over 13 amino acids. The CDR3 region has the DNA TGTGCCAGCAGCGTACCCCAGACCGGGGAGCTGTTTTTT. The encoded protein is CASSVPQTGELFF.

This clonotype occurred a few times. This rearrangement joins TRBV7-9 to TRBJ2-1; D remains ambiguous. The length of the CDR3 is 13 residues. With 11 bases removed from V and 0 bases from J, the gap between germline ends came to 11 bases. Germline V gives CDR1 SEHNR, CDR2 FQNEAQ (reference sequence). The CDR3 bases are TGTGCCTCCACGGAGAGCTCCTACAATGAGCAGTTCTTC. Protein: CASTESSYNEQFF.

This sequence joins TRBV29-1 and TRBJ2-3; possibly TRBD1 or TRBD2 for D (6 bases each). Germline V gene lookup returns CDR1 SQVTM and CDR2 ANQGSEA. The CDR3 has 14 amino acids. V was trimmed by 6 bases and J by 3 bases, leaving 16 bases between them. CDR3 loop: CSVVDGGRTDTQYF. CDR3 DNA sequence: TGCAGCGTAGTTGATGGGGGGCGGACAGATACGCAGTATTTT.

The V call is TRBV20-1, the J call TRBJ2-2, with D maybe TRBD1 (6 bases). The CDR3 spans 15 residues. CDR1 is DFQATT and CDR2 is SNEGSKA in the germline V gene (reference sequence). V was cut by 5 bases and J by 2 bases, with 15 bases left in between. The CDR3 region has the DNA TGCAGTGCTCTCGATGACAGGCCAAACACCGGGGAGCTGTTTTTT. Translated: CSALDDRPNTGELFF.

This rearrangement joins TRBV20-1 to TRBJ2-5, with D tentatively TRBD1 (5 bases). The V end was cut by 6 bases, the J end by 5 bases, with 10 bases between. This CDR3 spans 11 amino acids. CDR1 is DFQATT, CDR2 SNEGSKA, per germline (reference sequence). The CDR3 sequence: CSARKGETQYF. CDR3 DNA: TGCAGTGCCAGAAAGGGGGAGACCCAGTACTTC.